The 21 T cell receptor beta chains reported below all come from one sample, sequenced in a study of beta chain features in type 1 diabetes. Every bit of the isolated RNA underwent reverse transcription, so sequencing read expressed TCRB transcripts. TCRdb's table, derived via immunoSEQ multiplex PCR, lists solely in-frame clones and lacks some. The sample holds more than 300,000 clones, approximately 16% seen once. Specimen: naive CD4+ T cells from blood. The receptors shown here come from a young woman in good health.

The V gene is TRBV10-3, the J gene TRBJ2-1; no reliable D call. V lost 8 bases to trimming and J lost 7 bases, with 9 bases between them. Germline CDR1 reads ENHRY; CDR2 reads SYGVKD. CDR3 size: 11 residues. CDR3 residues: CAISGENEQFF. CDR3 DNA: TGTGCCATCTCGGGTGAGAATGAGCAGTTCTTC.

The V call is TRBV7-9, the J call TRBJ2-7; 11 positions match TRBD2. Germline assignment: CDR1 SEHNR and CDR2 FQNEAQ (reference sequence). J gave up 5 bases and V 1 base, and 4 bases lay outside the gene matches. This CDR3 is 15 amino acids long. The CDR3 sequence is CASSLVLAGVHEQYF. CDR3 sequence (DNA): TGTGCCAGCAGCTTAGTACTAGCGGGAGTCCACGAGCAGTACTTC.

The sample holds a few counts of this clone. The gene calls are TRBV21-1 and TRBJ1-1. TRBV21-1 is deemed a pseudogene. The CDR3 spans 13 residues. The CDR3 DNA reads TGTGCCAGCACTCCTAAGAGGAACACTGAAGCTTTCTTT. It yields the protein CASTPKRNTEAFF.

The V and J genes are TRBV5-1 and TRBJ1-2; D possibly corresponds to TRBD1 (6 bases). The CDR3 loop spans 16 amino acids. V lost 3 bases to trimming and J lost 6 bases, with 21 bases between them. Germline CDR1 reads SGHRS; CDR2 reads YFSETQ. CDR3 DNA sequence: TGCGCCAGCAGCTCCCCCCACAGCCGATCAGGGGATGGCTACACCTTC. Protein: CASSSPHSRSGDGYTF.

This clone was counted only a few times. This chain connects TRBV2 to TRBJ1-5; no reliable D call. Per germline, CDR1 SNHLY and CDR2 FYNNEI. V lost 7 bases, J lost 3 bases, and 13 bases lay in between. The CDR3 totals 14 residues. The CDR3: CASNRGSPNQPQHF. Here the CDR3 DNA reads TGTGCCAGCAATCGAGGCAGCCCCAATCAGCCCCAGCATTTT.

This sequence joins TRBV14 and TRBJ1-4; perhaps TRBD1 as D (6 bases). CDR1 is SGHDN, CDR2 FVKESK, per germline. The CDR3 is made up of 13 amino acids. Trimming cost V 1 base and J 8 bases, with 8 bases left between them. The CDR3 DNA is TGTGCCAGCAGCCAAGGACAGGTCGAAAAACTGTTTTTT. Protein sequence: CASSQGQVEKLFF.

CDR3 bases: TGTGCCAGCAGTTTAGGGCTAGCGGGGTTCCAAGAGACCCAGTACTTC. Its translation: CASSLGLAGFQETQYF. The chain recombines TRBV27 with TRBJ2-5; 9 positions agree with TRBD2. CDR3 length: 16 amino acids. V gave up 2 bases and J gave up 1 base; unmatched junction bases: 5. Germline V gene lookup returns CDR1 MNHEY and CDR2 SMNVEV (reference sequence).

This clone has just a few counts. The CDR3 bases are TGTGCCAGCAGTGCCCCCACGGGACAGGGAGAGCAGTACTTC. Amino acid sequence: CASSAPTGQGEQYF. This chain links TRBV2 with TRBJ2-7; 9 nucleotides line up with TRBD1. Germline V gives CDR1 SNHLY, CDR2 FYNNEI. The ends lost 4 bases at V and 7 bases at J; junction bases unmatched: 8. The CDR3 consists of 14 residues.

This clone appeared a few times. This chain uses TRBV7-2 with TRBJ2-1; tentative D call: TRBD1 (5 bases). This CDR3 contains 16 residues. From germline, CDR1 is SGHTA and CDR2 FQGNSA. Trimming removed 4 bases at V and 0 bases at J, with 13 bases between. This CDR3 is CASSSGHISSYNEQFF. CDR3 nucleotide sequence: TGTGCCAGCAGCTCAGGACACATCAGCTCCTACAATGAGCAGTTCTTC.

This clone was seen a handful of times. The chain is built from TRBV5-4 and TRBJ2-7, with TRBD2 as a possible D gene (6 bases). The germline gives CDR1 SGHNT, CDR2 YYREEE (reference sequence). This CDR3 contains 14 residues. V was cut by 4 bases and J by 6 bases, with 17 bases left in between. DNA of the CDR3: TGTGCCAGCAGCCCGAATTTCGGGAGCCCCGAGCAGTACTTC. It specifies CASSPNFGSPEQYF.

The V gene is TRBV14, the J gene TRBJ2-7; weak D call: TRBD1 (6 bases). Deletions cut 1 base from V and 1 base from J, with 8 bases between. The CDR3 length is 14 residues. Germline values: CDR1 SGHDN, CDR2 FVKESK. The CDR3 bases are TGTGCCAGCAGCCAAGCCGACAGGTCCTACGAGCAGTACTTC. This sequence encodes CASSQADRSYEQYF.

This clone was seen more than once but under ten times. The V call is TRBV5-6, the J call TRBJ1-1, with unresolved D. The CDR3 is 15 amino acids. Germline V CDR1 and CDR2: SGHDT, YYEEEE. The V end lost 0 bases, the J end lost 0 bases, and 9 bases lay between the germline ends. The CDR3 sequence is CASSLGGLMNTEAFF. In DNA form, the CDR3 reads TGTGCCAGCAGCTTGGGAGGACTGATGAACACTGAAGCTTTCTTT. Variable domain in full (rest from reference TRBV5-6 and TRBJ1-1): DAGVTQSPTHLIKTRGQQVTLRCSPKSGHDTVSWYQQALGQGPQFIFQYYEEEERQRGNFPDRFSGHQFPNYSSELNVNALLLGDSALYLCASSLGGLMNTEAFFGQGTRLTVV.

This sequence joins TRBV30 and TRBJ1-2; TRBD1 is a possible D gene (6 bases). Germline values: CDR1 GTSNPN, CDR2 SVGIG (reference sequence). The CDR3 runs to 13 residues. The V and J ends lost 2 bases and 7 bases respectively, with 14 bases between them. The chain's CDR3 is CAWSPGGQRGYTF. DNA of the CDR3: TGTGCCTGGAGTCCGGGAGGACAGCGTGGCTACACCTTC.

There are a few counts of this clone. The chain couples TRBV19 to TRBJ2-5, with TRBD1 identical over 8 bases. V was pared by 6 bases and J by 4 bases, with 4 bases of the junction left unmatched. The CDR3 spans 13 residues. CDR1 LNHDA and CDR2 SQIVND come from the germline V gene (reference sequence). For the CDR3, the DNA is TGTGCCAGTAGCGACAGGGGATCAGAGACCCAGTACTTC. Amino acid sequence: CASSDRGSETQYF.

CDR3 sequence reads: CASRRQGDTYEQYF. The CDR3, as DNA: TGTGCCAGCCGGAGACAGGGGGATACCTACGAGCAGTACTTC. This chain joins TRBV5-6 and TRBJ2-7; 9 nucleotides agree with TRBD1. V gave up 7 bases and J gave up 2 bases; unmatched junction bases: 7. Germline V lookup: CDR1 SGHDT, CDR2 YYEEEE. CDR3 size: 14 residues.

This clone has only a few counts. The chain combines TRBV9 with TRBJ2-7; 12 bases agree with TRBD2. With 3 bases clipped from V and 3 bases from J, the junction kept 7 bases outside the gene matches. This CDR3 region has 16 residues. Per germline, CDR1 SGDLS and CDR2 YYNGEE. The CDR3 DNA reads as TGTGCCAGCAGCGGGGCGCTAGCGGGAGGGCACTACGAGCAGTACTTC. Protein sequence: CASSGALAGGHYEQYF.

The CDR3 reads CSGGGYNEQFF. DNA of the CDR3: TGCAGCGGGGGGGGGTACAATGAGCAGTTCTTC. This chain connects TRBV29-1 to TRBJ2-1; 7 bases align to TRBD2. CDR1 and CDR2 from the germline V gene are SQVTM and ANQGSEA. V lost 7 bases to trimming and J lost 4 bases; unmatched junction nucleotides: 1. The length of the CDR3 is 11 residues.

J is TRBJ2-3 and V is TRBV29-1, with D tentatively TRBD2 (6 bases). The length of the CDR3 is 12 residues. Trimming removed 3 bases from V and 5 bases from J, with 9 bases in between. The germline gives CDR1 SQVTM, CDR2 ANQGSEA. The CDR3 DNA is TGCAGCGTTGAGGCGCGGGGAGATACGCAGTATTTT. Its protein is CSVEARGDTQYF.

V is TRBV30 and J is TRBJ1-1; no clear D gene. Germline V CDR1 and CDR2: GTSNPN, SVGIG (reference sequence). The CDR3 is 13 residues long. V was shortened by 2 bases and J by 4 bases, with 11 bases between the two germline ends. The CDR3 region is CAWSPRQVTEAFF. CDR3 nucleotides: TGTGCCTGGAGTCCTCGCCAGGTCACTGAAGCTTTCTTT.

V and J are TRBV6-5 and TRBJ2-2, with 9 bases that match TRBD2. Germline CDR1 MNHEY, CDR2 SVGAGI. The trim removed 4 bases at V and 6 bases at J, leaving 6 bases unmatched. This CDR3 spans 15 amino acids. The DNA for the CDR3 is TGTGCCAGCAGTTCTGCAGCGGGAGGATCCGGGGAGCTGTTTTTT. Its protein product is CASSSAAGGSGELFF.

The gene calls are TRBV21-1 and TRBJ2-1; the table's D call, TRBD1, has no DNA check behind it. TRBV21-1 is tagged as a pseudogene. This CDR3 has 14 amino acids. The CDR3: CASRVDINHNEQFF. CDR3 bases: TGTGCCAGCCGTGTGGACATCAACCACAATGAGCAGTTCTTC.